Included here is one T cell receptor beta chain sequence, with context. The sample belongs to a study of blood T cell repertoires in COVID-19. Study in general: Whether acute or convalescent, the COVID-19 samples came from the United States, Italy and Spain. T cells, B-cell-depleted T cells, or PBMCs provided the cDNA or gDNA that served as material.

The germline V gene has CDR1 SGHAT and CDR2 FQNNGV. The CDR3 is 16 residues long. The V segment lost 6 bases and the J segment 0 bases; nucleotides outside the gene matches: 7. In the authors' workflow: Estimation of nucleated cell counts was performed using reference gene primer amplification. Libraries were prepared by immunoSEQ multiplex PCR; TCRdb keeps only in-frame clonotypes and omits some of them. V and J calls and clone size come straight from that table; D and trimming were deduced from the DNA. Of roughly 70,000 clones detected, about four fifths appear once; the ten largest clones hold 25% to 30%.

The receptor was isolated from a human donor in a cohort sampled during active COVID-19. The chain employs TRBV11-2 and TRBJ2-2, with 7 bases that match TRBD1. Input material: peripheral blood. The CDR3 DNA is TGTGCCAGCAGAAAGCCCGGGACAGCGAACACCGGGGAGCTGTTTTTT. Translation gives CASRKPGTANTGELFF.